This entry lists 23 T cell receptor beta chains sequenced from one sample in a study of cytomegalovirus exposure and HLA in healthy donors. TCRdb's table, derived via immunoSEQ multiplex PCR, lists solely in-frame clones and lacks some. Among about 180,000 clones listed, around nine tenths were seen once. Input material: PBMCs. All receptors come from a man between 18 and 29 years old in good health and CMV-seropositive.

This rearrangement joins TRBV6-4 to TRBJ1-5; 9 nucleotides align to TRBD1. The length of the CDR3 is 17 residues. V shed 6 bases and J 0 bases; nucleotides not matched to a gene: 9. Looked up from germline, CDR1 is MRHNA and CDR2 is SNTAGT. The DNA for the CDR3 is TGTGCCAGCAGAGCGCACAGGGGGCGTAATAGCAATCAGCCCCAGCATTTT. Translating it yields CASRAHRGRNSNQPQHF.

The J gene is TRBJ2-7, the V gene TRBV25-1; TRBD2 matches 12 bases. Germline trimming cut 2 bases from V and 3 bases from J; bases unmatched to any gene: 8. CDR1 and CDR2 (germline): MGHDK, SYGVNS. The CDR3 loop spans 17 amino acids. DNA of the CDR3: TGTGCCAGCAGTGAAGGGTCCAGGACTAGCGGGGTCTACGAGCAGTACTTC. Translated, it gives CASSEGSRTSGVYEQYF.

The chain employs TRBV27 and TRBJ1-2; no reliable D call. The CDR3 loop spans 16 amino acids. Deletions cut 0 bases from V and 5 bases from J, with 16 bases between. The germline CDR1 and CDR2 sequences are MNHEY and SMNVEV (reference sequence). The CDR3 loop is CASSLSSGDVRYGYTF. The CDR3 coding sequence is TGTGCCAGCAGTTTATCTAGCGGGGATGTTAGATATGGCTACACCTTC.

This chain connects TRBV6-5 to TRBJ1-2; 7 nucleotides align to TRBD1. The CDR3 contains 15 residues. Germline values: CDR1 MNHEY, CDR2 SVGAGI. The ends lost 2 bases at V and 0 bases at J; junction bases unmatched: 3. CDR3 amino acids: CASSYTQGANYGYTF. CDR3 DNA sequence: TGTGCCAGCAGTTACACCCAGGGGGCTAACTATGGCTACACCTTC.

The V and J genes are TRBV27 and TRBJ2-3; a weak D match, TRBD2 (6 bases). Germline assignment: CDR1 MNHEY and CDR2 SMNVEV (reference sequence). This CDR3 has 11 residues. CDR3 DNA: TGTGCTGCGGGAAGCACAGATACGCAGTATTTT. The encoded protein is CAAGSTDTQYF.

J is TRBJ2-1 and V is TRBV7-2; 8 positions match TRBD2. Germline values: CDR1 SGHTA, CDR2 FQGNSA. V was clipped by 3 bases and J by 8 bases; unmatched bases: 6. This CDR3 region has 14 residues. CDR3 bases: TGTGCCAGCAGCTTGACGGGAGGGCCGTATGAGCAGTTCTTC. Encoded protein: CASSLTGGPYEQFF.

The CDR3 nucleotides are TGTGCCAGCAGTCGCGACAGGGGGATCCACAATGAGCAGTTCTTC. Amino acids: CASSRDRGIHNEQFF. The rearrangement links TRBV2 to TRBJ2-1; 9 nucleotides line up with TRBD1. Germline CDR1 SNHLY, CDR2 FYNNEI. CDR3 size: 15 residues. Trimming removed 5 bases from V and 5 bases from J; junction bases left unmatched: 7.

This chain links TRBV10-2 with TRBJ1-2, with 8 bases lining up with TRBD1. The CDR3 spans 14 residues. The V gene end was trimmed by 4 bases and the J gene end by 2 bases; junction bases not matched to a gene: 3. The germline gives CDR1 WSHSY, CDR2 SAAADI. Written as DNA, the CDR3 is TGCGCCAGCAGTGGGGCAGGGGGCAACTATGGCTACACCTTC. Amino acids: CASSGAGGNYGYTF.

The rearrangement uses TRBV5-1 and TRBJ1-1; the D is unclear. From germline, CDR1 is SGHRS and CDR2 YFSETQ. V lost 2 bases to trimming and J lost 1 base, with 6 bases between them. The CDR3 is 13 amino acids. CDR3 in amino acids: CASSFTGNTEAFF. CDR3 coding DNA: TGCGCCAGCAGCTTTACGGGGAACACTGAAGCTTTCTTT.

As for this clone: Germline is not matched at one junction end, which may reflect a read error. The chain uses TRBV9 and TRBJ2-2, with D tentatively TRBD2 (6 bases). CDR3 size: 15 residues. Per germline, CDR1 SGDLS and CDR2 YYNGEE. CDR3 DNA: TGTGCCAGCAGTCCCGGGGGACGGAACGCCGGGGAGCTGTTTTTT. Amino acid sequence: CASSPGGRNAGELFF. Full variable domain (missing parts from reference TRBV9 and TRBJ2-2): DSGVTQTPKHLITATGQRVTLRCSPRSGDLSVYWYQQSLDQGLQFLIQYYNGEERAKGNILERFSAQQFPDLHSELNLSSLELGDSALYFCASSPGGRNAGELFFGEGSRLTVL.

V is TRBV9 and J is TRBJ2-6, with D tentatively TRBD2 (6 bases). CDR3 length: 15 amino acids. Germline CDR1 and CDR2: SGDLS and YYNGEE. Trimming removed 0 bases at V and 2 bases at J, with 6 bases between. The CDR3 bases are TGTGCCAGCAGCGTAGCGGGGGCTGGGGCCAACGTCCTGACTTTC. Protein sequence: CASSVAGAGANVLTF.

This chain links TRBV2 with TRBJ1-1; D not certain. CDR1 is SNHLY and CDR2 is FYNNEI in the germline V gene. The CDR3 consists of 11 residues. Between the trimmed V and J ends, which lost 2 bases and 8 bases, there was a span of 6 bases. DNA for the CDR3: TGTGCCAGCAGTGAATTGAGGGAAGCTTTCTTT. Amino acids: CASSELREAFF. The whole variable domain, filled in from reference TRBV2 and TRBJ1-1, reads EPEVTQTPSHQVTQMGQEVILRCVPISNHLYFYWYRQILGQKVEFLVSFYNNEISEKSEIFDDQFSVERPDGSNFTLKIRSTKLEDSAMYFCASSELREAFFGQGTRLTVV.

The rearrangement uses TRBV28 and TRBJ1-2; TRBD1 agrees at 7 bases. Germline V gives CDR1 MDHEN, CDR2 SYDVKM. The CDR3 is 17 residues long. V shed 2 bases and J 4 bases; nucleotides not matched to a gene: 13. CDR3 loop: CASSLETNRGWVYGYTF. DNA of the CDR3: TGTGCCAGCAGTTTAGAAACAAACAGGGGTTGGGTCTATGGCTACACCTTC.

The chain joins TRBV2 to TRBJ2-5; 7 nucleotides align to TRBD1. Germline CDR1 and CDR2: SNHLY and FYNNEI. CDR3 length equals 13 residues. The V and J ends lost 6 bases and 2 bases, in that order; junction bases with no gene match: 3. CDR3 protein: CASRRGRQETQYF. Here the CDR3 DNA reads TGTGCCAGCAGGAGGGGGCGGCAAGAGACCCAGTACTTC.

This sequence joins TRBV27 and TRBJ2-1; TRBD1 aligns across 7 bases. The V segment lost 0 bases and the J segment 5 bases; nucleotides outside the gene matches: 4. The CDR3 length is 15 residues. Germline-derived CDR1 and CDR2 are MNHEY and SMNVEV (reference sequence). The CDR3 loop is CASSLSTGVHNEQFF. The CDR3 DNA reads as TGTGCCAGCAGTTTATCCACAGGGGTGCACAATGAGCAGTTCTTC.

This clone came up a few times. The rearrangement links TRBV5-4 to TRBJ2-7; 7 bases are a match to TRBD1. The CDR3 contains 16 residues. Trimming cost V 1 base and J 5 bases; bases outside gene matches: 12. Germline lookup yields CDR1 SGHNT and CDR2 YYREEE (reference sequence). CDR3 amino acids: CASSLKGAGPFNEQYF. In DNA, the CDR3 is TGTGCCAGCAGCTTGAAGGGGGCAGGGCCCTTTAACGAGCAGTACTTC.

The rearrangement uses TRBV14 and TRBJ2-7; D may be TRBD1 (6 bases). V lost 1 base and J lost 5, with 15 bases in between. The length of the CDR3 is 15 residues. CDR1 and CDR2 (germline): SGHDN, FVKESK. In DNA form, the CDR3 reads TGTGCCAGCAGCCAAGTAAGGAACAGGGTGGACGAGCAGTACTTC. Residues: CASSQVRNRVDEQYF.

This chain uses TRBV6-1 with TRBJ2-7, with 7 bases that match TRBD1. V lost 10 bases, J lost 2 bases, and 11 bases stayed unmatched. CDR3 length equals 14 residues. Germline V gene lookup returns CDR1 MNHNS and CDR2 SASEGT. DNA for the CDR3: TGTGCCACAAACCGGGACAGATTAGCCTACGAGCAGTACTTC. Amino acids: CATNRDRLAYEQYF.

This rearrangement joins TRBV27 to TRBJ2-3, with 7 bases that match TRBD1. J gave up 9 bases and V 1 base, and 10 bases lay outside the gene matches. Looked up from germline, CDR1 is MNHEY and CDR2 is SMNVEV (reference sequence). The CDR3 extends over 15 amino acids. The CDR3 nucleotides read TGTGCCAGCAGTTTATTGGGACAGACCATCCAGACGCAGTATTTT. Amino acid sequence: CASSLLGQTIQTQYF.

This clone has at least ten counts. The chain uses TRBV27 and TRBJ2-5; 7 nucleotides align to TRBD2. There are 15 residues in the CDR3. Germline V lookup: CDR1 MNHEY, CDR2 SMNVEV (reference sequence). V dropped 0 bases and J dropped 5; count of bases not matched to a gene: 6. This CDR3 reads CASSLSGGAGETQYF. In DNA form, the CDR3 reads TGTGCCAGCAGTTTATCGGGAGGGGCAGGGGAGACCCAGTACTTC.

CDR3 sequence: CASSPQDSTYEQYF. CDR3 DNA: TGTGCCAGCAGCCCTCAGGACAGTACCTACGAGCAGTACTTC. The chain links TRBV28 to TRBJ2-7, with D perhaps TRBD1 (6 bases). Trimming stripped 6 bases from V and 2 bases from J, with 14 bases between. Germline CDR1 MDHEN, CDR2 SYDVKM. The CDR3 is 14 residues long.

The V and J genes are TRBV19 and TRBJ1-6, with 9 bases aligning to TRBD1. The CDR3 sequence is 18 residues long. CDR1 is LNHDA, CDR2 SQIVND, per germline (reference sequence). With 10 bases clipped from V and 0 bases from J, the junction kept 13 bases outside the gene matches. CDR3 loop: CAINSGTGFSSYNSPLHF. For the CDR3, the DNA is TGTGCCATCAACTCCGGGACAGGGTTTAGCTCCTATAATTCACCCCTCCACTTT.

The chain couples TRBV2 to TRBJ2-7, with 8 nucleotides matching TRBD2. Trimming cost V 6 bases and J 5 bases; bases outside gene matches: 9. The CDR3 has 14 amino acids. CDR1 and CDR2 from the germline V gene are SNHLY and FYNNEI. Here the CDR3 reads CASRGLAGGHEQYF. CDR3 coding DNA: TGTGCCAGCAGGGGACTGGCGGGAGGCCACGAGCAGTACTTC.